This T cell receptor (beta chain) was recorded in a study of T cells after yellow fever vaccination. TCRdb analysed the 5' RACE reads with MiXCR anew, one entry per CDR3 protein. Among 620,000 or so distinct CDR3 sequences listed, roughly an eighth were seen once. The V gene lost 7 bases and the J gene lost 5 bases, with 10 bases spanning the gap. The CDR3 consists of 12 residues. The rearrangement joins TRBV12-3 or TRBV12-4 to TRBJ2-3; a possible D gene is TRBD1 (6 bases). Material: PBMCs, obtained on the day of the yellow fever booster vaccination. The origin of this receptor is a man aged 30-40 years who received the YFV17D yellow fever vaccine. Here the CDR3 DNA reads TGTGCCAGCAACTCCAGGGGAGATACGCAGTATTTT. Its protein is CASNSRGDTQYF.